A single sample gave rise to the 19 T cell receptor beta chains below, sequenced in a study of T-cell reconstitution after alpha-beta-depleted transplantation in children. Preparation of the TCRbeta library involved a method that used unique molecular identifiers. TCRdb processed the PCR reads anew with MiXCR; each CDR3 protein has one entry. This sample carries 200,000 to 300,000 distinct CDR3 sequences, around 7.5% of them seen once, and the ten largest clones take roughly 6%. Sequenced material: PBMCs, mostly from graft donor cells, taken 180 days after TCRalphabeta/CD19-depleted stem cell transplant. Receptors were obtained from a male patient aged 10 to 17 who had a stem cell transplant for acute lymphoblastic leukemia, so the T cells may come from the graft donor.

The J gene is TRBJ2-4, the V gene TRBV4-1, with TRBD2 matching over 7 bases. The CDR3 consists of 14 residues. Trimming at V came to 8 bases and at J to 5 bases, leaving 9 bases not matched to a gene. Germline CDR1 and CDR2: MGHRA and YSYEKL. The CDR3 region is CASRSPAGENIQYF. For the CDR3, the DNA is TGCGCCAGCCGTTCCCCTGCGGGAGAAAACATTCAGTACTTC.

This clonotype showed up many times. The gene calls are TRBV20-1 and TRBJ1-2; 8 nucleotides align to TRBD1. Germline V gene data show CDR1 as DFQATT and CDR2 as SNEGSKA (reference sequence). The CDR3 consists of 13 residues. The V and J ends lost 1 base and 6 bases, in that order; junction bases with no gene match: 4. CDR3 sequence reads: CSARVDRGNGYTF. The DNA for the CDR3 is TGCAGTGCTAGAGTAGACAGGGGAAATGGCTACACCTTC.

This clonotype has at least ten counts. CDR3 sequence: CASSTQGNYEQYF. The CDR3 coding sequence is TGTGCCAGCAGCACCCAGGGGAACTACGAGCAGTACTTC. This chain connects TRBV7-8 to TRBJ2-7, with D possibly TRBD1 on 6 matching bases. Per the germline V gene, CDR1 is SGHVS and CDR2 is FQNEAQ. CDR3 length: 13 amino acids. V was cut by 5 bases and J by 3 bases, with 11 bases left in between.

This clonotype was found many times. The CDR3: CASSRDRTSGNTIYF. The CDR3 region has the DNA TGTGCCAGCAGCCGGGACAGGACCTCTGGAAACACCATATATTTT. The chain joins TRBV14 to TRBJ1-3, with 8 bases aligning to TRBD1. Germline V gene sequence: CDR1 SGHDN, CDR2 FVKESK. The ends lost 4 bases at V and 0 bases at J; junction bases unmatched: 2. This CDR3 is 15 amino acids long.

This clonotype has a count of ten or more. CDR3 region: CAISESTADQPQHF. CDR3 bases: TGTGCCATCAGTGAGTCGACTGCTGATCAGCCCCAGCATTTT. The chain is built from TRBV10-3 and TRBJ1-5; no reliable D call. V was clipped by 0 bases and J by 5 bases, with 8 bases between them. CDR3 length: 14 residues. The germline V gene encodes CDR1 ENHRY and CDR2 SYGVKD.

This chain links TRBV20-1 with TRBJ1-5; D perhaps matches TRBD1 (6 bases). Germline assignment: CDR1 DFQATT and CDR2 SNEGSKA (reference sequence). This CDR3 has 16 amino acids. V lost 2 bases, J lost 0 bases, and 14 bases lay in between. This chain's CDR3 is CSARTSTGYSNQPQHF. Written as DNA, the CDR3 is TGCAGTGCTAGAACCTCAACAGGGTATAGCAATCAGCCCCAGCATTTT.

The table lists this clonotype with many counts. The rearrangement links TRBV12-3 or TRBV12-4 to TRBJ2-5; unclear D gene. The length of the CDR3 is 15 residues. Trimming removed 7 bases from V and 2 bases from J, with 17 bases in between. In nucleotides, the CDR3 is TGTGCCAGCACCTACGTTGGAACGAATCAAGAGACCCAGTACTTC. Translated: CASTYVGTNQETQYF.

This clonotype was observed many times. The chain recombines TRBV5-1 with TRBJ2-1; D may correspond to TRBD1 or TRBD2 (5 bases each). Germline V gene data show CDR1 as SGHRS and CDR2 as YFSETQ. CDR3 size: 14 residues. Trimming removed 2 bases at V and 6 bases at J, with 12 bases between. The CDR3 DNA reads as TGCGCCAGCAGCTTTTCGGGGCCCTCCAATGAGCAGTTCTTC. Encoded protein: CASSFSGPSNEQFF.

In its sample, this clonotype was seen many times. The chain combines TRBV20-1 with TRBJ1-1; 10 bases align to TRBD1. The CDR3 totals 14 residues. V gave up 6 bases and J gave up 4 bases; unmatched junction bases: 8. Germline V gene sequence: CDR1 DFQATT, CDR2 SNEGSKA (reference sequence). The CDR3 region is CSASGQGGSTEAFF. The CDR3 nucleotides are TGCAGTGCCAGCGGACAGGGGGGAAGCACTGAAGCTTTCTTT.

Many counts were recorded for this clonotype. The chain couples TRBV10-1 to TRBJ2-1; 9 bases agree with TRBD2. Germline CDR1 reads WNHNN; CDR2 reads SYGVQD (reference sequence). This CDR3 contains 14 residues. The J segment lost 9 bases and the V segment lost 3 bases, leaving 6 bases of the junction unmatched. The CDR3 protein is CASSEKREAREQFF. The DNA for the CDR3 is TGCGCCAGCAGTGAAAAGCGGGAGGCTCGTGAGCAGTTCTTC.

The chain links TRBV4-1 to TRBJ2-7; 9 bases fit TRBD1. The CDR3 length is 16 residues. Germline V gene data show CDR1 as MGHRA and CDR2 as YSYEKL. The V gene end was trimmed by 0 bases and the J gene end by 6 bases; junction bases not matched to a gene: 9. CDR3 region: CASSQEGTGLWCEQYF. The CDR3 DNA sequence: TGCGCCAGCAGCCAAGAGGGGACAGGGCTTTGGTGCGAGCAGTACTTC.

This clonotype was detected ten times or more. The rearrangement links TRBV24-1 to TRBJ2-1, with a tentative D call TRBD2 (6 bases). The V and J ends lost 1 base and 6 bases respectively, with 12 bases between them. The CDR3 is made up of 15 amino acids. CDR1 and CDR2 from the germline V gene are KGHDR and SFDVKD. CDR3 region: CATSDFGGALNEQFF. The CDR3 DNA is TGTGCCACCAGTGATTTTGGCGGGGCTCTCAATGAGCAGTTCTTC.

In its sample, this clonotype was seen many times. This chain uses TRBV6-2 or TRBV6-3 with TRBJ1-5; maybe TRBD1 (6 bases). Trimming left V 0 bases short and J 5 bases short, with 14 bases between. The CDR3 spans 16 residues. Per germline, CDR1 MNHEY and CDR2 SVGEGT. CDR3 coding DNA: TGTGCCAGCAGTTACTCGTTTGTGAGACAGGATCAGCCCCAGCATTTT. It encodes CASSYSFVRQDQPQHF.

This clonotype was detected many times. Written as DNA, the CDR3 is TGCAGTGCTGGGGGACTTAGCAATGTCGACGAGCAGTACTTC. It yields the protein CSAGGLSNVDEQYF. The chain recombines TRBV20-1 with TRBJ2-7; a weak D match, TRBD2 (6 bases). Germline CDR1 DFQATT, CDR2 SNEGSKA (reference sequence). The V end lost 5 bases, the J end lost 5 bases, and 19 bases lay between the germline ends. The CDR3 has 14 residues.

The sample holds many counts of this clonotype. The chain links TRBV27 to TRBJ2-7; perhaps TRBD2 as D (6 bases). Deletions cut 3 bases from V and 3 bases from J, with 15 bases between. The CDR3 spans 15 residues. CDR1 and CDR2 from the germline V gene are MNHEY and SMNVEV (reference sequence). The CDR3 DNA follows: TGTGCCAGCAGTTTGACCGGGAGCATCCACTACGAGCAGTACTTC. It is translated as CASSLTGSIHYEQYF.

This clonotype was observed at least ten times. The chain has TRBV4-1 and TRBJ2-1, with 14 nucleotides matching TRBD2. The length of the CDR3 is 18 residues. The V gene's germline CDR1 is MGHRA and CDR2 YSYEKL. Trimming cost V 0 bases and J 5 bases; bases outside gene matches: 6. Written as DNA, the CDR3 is TGCGCCAGCAGCCAAGATAGGGGACTAGCGGGAGCCGACAATGAGCAGTTCTTC. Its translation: CASSQDRGLAGADNEQFF.

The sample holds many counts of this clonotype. CDR3 bases: TGTGCCAGCAGTTTGGAGCGGGGCTCCTACAATGAGCAGTTCTTC. Its translation is CASSLERGSYNEQFF. The chain uses TRBV7-6 and TRBJ2-1; 7 positions agree with TRBD2. Per the germline V gene, CDR1 is SGHVS and CDR2 is FNYEAQ. The CDR3 spans 15 residues. Trimming took 6 bases from V and 0 from J; bases not matched to a gene: 5.

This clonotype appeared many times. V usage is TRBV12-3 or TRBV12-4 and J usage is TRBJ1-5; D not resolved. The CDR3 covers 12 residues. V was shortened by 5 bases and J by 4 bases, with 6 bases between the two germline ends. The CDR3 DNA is TGTGCCAGCAGTACCCCAAATCAGCCCCAGCATTTT. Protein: CASSTPNQPQHF.

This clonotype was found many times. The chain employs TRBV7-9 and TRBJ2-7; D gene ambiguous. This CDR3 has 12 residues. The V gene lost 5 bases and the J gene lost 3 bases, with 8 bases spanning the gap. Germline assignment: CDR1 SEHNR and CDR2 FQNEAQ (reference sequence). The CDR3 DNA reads TGTGCCAGCAGCAAAGAAGTCTACGAGCAGTACTTC. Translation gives CASSKEVYEQYF. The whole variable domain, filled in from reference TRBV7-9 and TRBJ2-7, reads DTGVSQNPRHKITKRGQNVTFRCDPISEHNRLYWYRQTLGQGPEFLTYFQNEAQLEKSRLLSDRFSAERPKGSFSTLEIQRTEQGDSAMYLCASSKEVYEQYFGPGTRLTVT.